A single sample gave rise to the 13 T cell receptor beta chains below, sequenced in a study of cytomegalovirus exposure and HLA in healthy donors. Profiled with immunoSEQ multiplex PCR; TCRdb holds only in-frame clones, not every one. The sample consists of 200,000 to 300,000 clones, around 91% of them appearing once. Sequenced material: PBMCs. The receptors stem from a woman in her twenties or thirties in good health and CMV-seronegative.

The V and J genes are TRBV11-3 and TRBJ2-3; D is unresolved. This CDR3 has 12 residues. Germline loops: CDR1 SGHNT, CDR2 YENEEA. Trimming left V 7 bases short and J 4 bases short, with 9 bases between. The CDR3 reads CASTDGPDTQYF. The CDR3 DNA sequence: TGTGCCAGCACCGACGGTCCAGATACGCAGTATTTT.

This clone showed up just once. The chain is built from TRBV28 and TRBJ1-5; D gene ambiguous. V lost 3 bases to trimming and J lost 0 bases, with 12 bases between them. CDR1 MDHEN and CDR2 SYDVKM come from the germline V gene. The CDR3 is made up of 16 amino acids. The CDR3 sequence: CASSFGKLYSNQPQHF. CDR3 in DNA: TGTGCCAGCAGTTTCGGAAAGTTGTATAGCAATCAGCCCCAGCATTTT. The full variable domain, completed using reference TRBV28 and TRBJ1-5, is DVKVTQSSRYLVKRTGEKVFLECVQDMDHENMFWYRQDPGLGLRLIYFSYDVKMKEKGDIPEGYSVSREKKERFSLILESASTNQTSMYLCASSFGKLYSNQPQHFGDGTRLSIL.

The rearrangement uses TRBV4-3 and TRBJ2-1, with TRBD1 matching over 8 bases. CDR1 is LGHNA and CDR2 is YSLEER in the germline V gene. The CDR3 loop spans 17 amino acids. Trimming removed 1 base from V and 2 bases from J; junction bases left unmatched: 7. CDR3 protein: CASSQVAGTGAYNEQFF. CDR3 DNA sequence: TGCGCCAGCAGCCAAGTAGCCGGGACAGGCGCCTACAATGAGCAGTTCTTC.

This clone occurred a few times. The chain has TRBV20-1 and TRBJ1-1; no firm D call. The CDR3 loop spans 11 amino acids. Germline V lookup: CDR1 DFQATT, CDR2 SNEGSKA (reference sequence). V lost 5 bases and J lost 4, with 8 bases in between. This CDR3 reads CSAPDGTEAFF. CDR3 nucleotides: TGCAGTGCTCCGGACGGCACTGAAGCTTTCTTT.

The J gene is TRBJ2-3, the V gene TRBV7-3; 10 bases align to TRBD2. There are 20 residues in the CDR3. Trimming cost V 0 bases and J 8 bases; bases outside gene matches: 20. Germline lookup yields CDR1 SGHTA and CDR2 FQGTGA. The CDR3 spells CASSLTPGTSAFSSVSTQYF. The CDR3 DNA follows: TGTGCCAGCAGCTTAACCCCCGGGACTAGCGCCTTTTCAAGTGTTAGTACGCAGTATTTT.

This chain connects TRBV6-1 to TRBJ2-3, with TRBD2 identical over 7 bases. V was pared by 0 bases and J by 3 bases, with 0 bases of the junction left unmatched. The V gene's germline CDR1 is MNHNS and CDR2 SASEGT. This CDR3 comprises 14 residues. Here the CDR3 DNA reads TGTGCCAGCAGTGAAGCGGGGGGGACAGATACGCAGTATTTT. It translates to CASSEAGGTDTQYF.

This clone has only one observation. The CDR3 protein is CASSVRAWREVGINEQFF. The CDR3 nucleotides read TGTGCCAGCAGTGTCCGAGCCTGGCGGGAGGTTGGCATCAATGAGCAGTTCTTC. The genes are TRBV6-1 and TRBJ2-1; 8 bases line up with TRBD2. V dropped 4 bases and J dropped 6; count of bases not matched to a gene: 17. This CDR3 region has 18 residues. Per the germline V gene, CDR1 is MNHNS and CDR2 is SASEGT.

The V and J genes are TRBV18 and TRBJ2-1, with 15 bases matching TRBD2. Germline loops: CDR1 KGHSH, CDR2 LQKENI. The junction had 4 bases not matched to a gene; V was cut back by 0 bases and J by 10 bases. The CDR3 extends over 16 amino acids. This chain's CDR3 is CASSPPGLAGGIEQFF. The CDR3 DNA follows: TGTGCCAGCTCACCACCGGGACTAGCGGGAGGCATAGAGCAGTTCTTC.

V gene TRBV7-3 combines with J gene TRBJ2-1; 15 bases fit TRBD2. This CDR3 is built from 15 residues. The V segment lost 5 bases and the J segment 8 bases; nucleotides outside the gene matches: 4. Germline V CDR1 and CDR2: SGHTA, FQGTGA. CDR3 region: CASSLGLAGGDEQFF. CDR3 DNA: TGTGCCAGCAGCCTGGGACTAGCGGGAGGCGATGAGCAGTTCTTC.

The chain couples TRBV19 to TRBJ2-1, with TRBD2 identical over 10 bases. The CDR3 loop spans 17 amino acids. V shed 0 bases, J shed 5 bases, and the junction held 7 bases outside the gene matches. Germline-derived CDR1 and CDR2 are LNHDA and SQIVND (reference sequence). The CDR3 coding sequence is TGTGCCAGTAGTATAGACCCGGGGCTAGCGGGAGACAATGAGCAGTTCTTC. Its protein product is CASSIDPGLAGDNEQFF.

The chain is built from TRBV10-2 and TRBJ2-5, with 9 bases that match TRBD2. J gave up 2 bases and V 10 bases, and 14 bases lay outside the gene matches. Germline V gene data show CDR1 as WSHSY and CDR2 as SAAADI. The CDR3 runs 16 residues. CDR3 DNA: TGCGCCACCAGACCTCTAGCGGGGAGGTCGCAAGAGACCCAGTACTTC. Amino acid sequence: CATRPLAGRSQETQYF.

The rearrangement links TRBV5-1 to TRBJ2-7; 8 bases are shared with TRBD2. The CDR3 is made up of 15 amino acids. The V gene's germline CDR1 is SGHRS and CDR2 YFSETQ. Trimming cost V 4 bases and J 2 bases; bases outside gene matches: 8. As DNA, the CDR3 is TGCGCCAGCAGCGTTATTACTAGCGGAGCCTACGAGCAGTACTTC. Translating gives CASSVITSGAYEQYF.

This sequence joins TRBV7-8 and TRBJ2-7; D not certain. The CDR3 sequence is 14 residues long. Between the trimmed V and J ends, which lost 0 bases and 3 bases, there was a span of 9 bases. Per the germline V gene, CDR1 is SGHVS and CDR2 is FQNEAQ. The CDR3 DNA is TGTGCCAGCAGCTTAGCTCCAGATTACTACGAGCAGTACTTC. Protein sequence: CASSLAPDYYEQYF.